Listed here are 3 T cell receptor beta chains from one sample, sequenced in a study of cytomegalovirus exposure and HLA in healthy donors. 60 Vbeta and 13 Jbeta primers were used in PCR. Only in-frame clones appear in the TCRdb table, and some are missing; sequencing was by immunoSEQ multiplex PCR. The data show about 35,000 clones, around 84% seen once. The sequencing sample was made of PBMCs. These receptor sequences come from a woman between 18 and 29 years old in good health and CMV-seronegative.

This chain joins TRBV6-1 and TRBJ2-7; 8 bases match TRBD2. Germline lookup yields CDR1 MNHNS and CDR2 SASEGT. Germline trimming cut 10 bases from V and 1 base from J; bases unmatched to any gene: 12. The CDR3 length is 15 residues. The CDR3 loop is CATTSLGLVSYEQYF. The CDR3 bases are TGTGCCACCACTTCCTTGGGACTAGTGTCCTACGAGCAGTACTTC.

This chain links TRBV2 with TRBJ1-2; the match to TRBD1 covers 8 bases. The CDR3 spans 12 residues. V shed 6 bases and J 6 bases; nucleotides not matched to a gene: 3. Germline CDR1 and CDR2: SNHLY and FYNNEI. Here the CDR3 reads CASSVDRDGYTF. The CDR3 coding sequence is TGTGCCAGCAGCGTGGACAGGGATGGCTACACCTTC.

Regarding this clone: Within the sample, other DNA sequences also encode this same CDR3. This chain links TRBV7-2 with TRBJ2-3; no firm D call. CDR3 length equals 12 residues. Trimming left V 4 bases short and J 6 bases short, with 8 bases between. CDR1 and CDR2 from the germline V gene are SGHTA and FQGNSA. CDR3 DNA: TGTGCCAGCAGCTCATGGGCGGATACGCAGTATTTT. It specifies CASSSWADTQYF.